This T cell receptor beta chain was sequenced during a study of beta chain features in type 1 diabetes. Study results and limitations: Among patients with Type 1 diabetes, TCRB CDR3s were moderately but significantly shorter in every one of the four CD4+ subsets. For patients, the naive, central memory and Treg TCRB repertoires appeared more alike than for healthy donors.

Reverse transcribing all isolated RNA meant expressed TCRB transcripts were sequenced. Clones were sequenced by immunoSEQ multiplex PCR, and TCRdb holds only the in-frame ones, with some missing. The table shows around 320,000 clones, with about 14% occurring only once. This CDR3 contains 14 residues. CDR1 SGHAT and CDR2 FQNNGV come from the germline V gene. V lost 0 bases and J 9 bases, leaving 14 bases between the germline ends. In regard to this clone: Its cognate antigen is unknown.

Sequenced sample: central memory CD4+ T cells from blood. This clonotype was obtained from a man between 25 and 39 years old in good health. This sequence joins TRBV11-2 and TRBJ1-2, with no clear D. In DNA, the CDR3 is TGTGCCAGCAGCTTAGAGCCTGAAACTTCTAGCTACACCTTC. Translation gives CASSLEPETSSYTF.